A selection of T cell receptor beta chains follows, all from one sample in a study of shared clonotypes between healthy human individuals. The method was immunoSEQ multiplex PCR; TCRdb's version includes in-frame clones alone and lacks a portion of them. This table has millions of clones, around 90% appearing once. Material for sequencing was naive CD4+ T cells sorted from blood. Receptor source: a man between 18 and 29 years old in good health. Both conserved end residues are part of each CDR3. The D gene is left open where the match is weak. The size of a clone is reported for some rows only, either as once, few or many, or as a class for expanded clones.

clone size	V gene	J gene	D gene	CDR3 protein	CDR3 DNA
NA	TRBV5-1	TRBJ2-3	NA	CASSPDLSADTQYF	TGCGCCAGCAGCCCGGATCTAAGCGCAGATACGCAGTATTTT
once	TRBV2	TRBJ1-4	NA	CASSAGGTRNEKLFF	TGTGCCAGCAGCGCTGGGGGGACACGAAATGAAAAACTGTTTTTT
NA	TRBV9	TRBJ1-4	NA	CASSIGTTNEKLFF	TGTGCCAGCAGCATCGGGACTACCAATGAAAAACTGTTTTTT
once	TRBV29-1	TRBJ2-2	TRBD2	CSARWASGTGELFF	TGCAGCGCCCGTTGGGCTAGCGGGACCGGGGAGCTGTTTTTT
NA	TRBV6-4	TRBJ2-5	TRBD2	CASSDSLAGEVETQYF	TGTGCCAGCAGTGACTCTCTAGCGGGGGAAGTGGAGACCCAGTACTTC
NA	TRBV6-5	TRBJ2-7	TRBD2	CATGGTARADEQYF	TGTGCCACCGGGGGGACGGCGCGGGCCGACGAGCAGTACTTC
NA	TRBV6-6	TRBJ1-4	TRBD1	CASITGTGDEKLFF	TGTGCCAGCATAACCGGGACAGGAGACGAAAAACTGTTTTTT
NA	TRBV6-1	TRBJ2-7	NA	CASRYREGYEQYF	TGTGCCAGCAGGTATAGGGAAGGATACGAGCAGTACTTC
NA	TRBV19	TRBJ1-6	NA	CASSNIGRSSYNSPLHF	TGTGCCAGTAGCAACATCGGCAGGAGCTCCTATAATTCACCCCTCCACTTT
NA	TRBV14	TRBJ1-2	NA	CASYGGKDGYTF	TGTGCAAGCTACGGGGGGAAGGATGGCTACACCTTC
NA	TRBV18	TRBJ2-6	NA	CASSPSKSGANVLTF	TGTGCCAGCTCACCATCGAAATCTGGGGCCAACGTCCTGACTTTC
NA	TRBV5-1	TRBJ2-7	TRBD2	CASSLEREAGEQYF	TGCGCCAGCAGCTTGGAGCGGGAGGCGGGCGAGCAGTACTTC
NA	TRBV30	TRBJ2-7	TRBD2	CAWSVGSTSGHSYEQYF	TGTGCCTGGAGTGTAGGTAGCACTAGCGGGCACTCCTACGAGCAGTACTTC
NA	TRBV5-1	TRBJ1-4	NA	CASSSQVLNEKLFF	TGCGCCAGCAGCTCACAGGTCCTGAATGAAAAACTGTTTTTT
NA	TRBV30	TRBJ1-3	TRBD1	CAWGTAGNTIYF	TGTGCCTGGGGGACAGCTGGAAACACCATATATTTT
NA	TRBV5-1	TRBJ2-3	TRBD1	CASSLGDRGSADTQYF	TGCGCCAGCAGCCTAGGGGACAGGGGGTCGGCAGATACGCAGTATTTT
NA	TRBV7-2	TRBJ2-3	NA	CASSLGAGPRTDTQYF	TGTGCCAGCAGCTTAGGGGCGGGGCCTCGCACAGATACGCAGTATTTT
NA	TRBV2	TRBJ2-3	NA	CASSVGPGTDTQYF	TGTGCCAGCAGTGTAGGGCCGGGGACAGATACGCAGTATTTT
NA	TRBV21-1	TRBJ2-5	NA	CASSKAGTSGRKETQYF	TGTGCCAGCAGCAAAGCCGGGACTAGCGGGAGGAAGGAGACCCAGTACTTC
NA	TRBV2	TRBJ2-2	NA	CASSPRQNTGELFF	TGTGCCAGCAGTCCTCGGCAGAACACCGGGGAGCTGTTTTTT
NA	TRBV6-1	TRBJ2-7	NA	CASSEAQGIYEQYF	TGTGCCAGCAGTGAAGCACAGGGTATCTACGAGCAGTACTTC
NA	TRBV5-1	TRBJ2-3	NA	CASSLSRISTDTQYF	TGCGCCAGCAGCTTGTCGAGGATTAGCACAGATACGCAGTATTTT
once	TRBV19	TRBJ1-1	TRBD1	CASRDPGGRGTEAFF	TGTGCCAGTAGGGACCCAGGGGGACGGGGCACTGAAGCTTTCTTT
NA	TRBV2	TRBJ2-7	TRBD2	CASRPSGPYEQYF	TGTGCCAGCAGGCCTAGCGGGCCCTACGAGCAGTACTTC
NA	TRBV2	TRBJ1-2	NA	CASSEARQNGYTF	TGTGCCAGCAGTGAAGCGCGGCAGAATGGCTACACCTTC
NA	TRBV7-2	TRBJ2-1	NA	CASSLDRWTNEQFF	TGTGCCAGCAGCCTTGACCGCTGGACCAATGAGCAGTTCTTC
NA	TRBV7-2	TRBJ2-1	TRBD1	CASSPRQGAFGNEQFF	TGTGCCAGCAGCCCCAGACAGGGGGCGTTCGGCAATGAGCAGTTCTTC
NA	TRBV15	TRBJ2-7	TRBD2	CATSRGDLAGEYEQYF	TGTGCCACCAGCAGAGGCGACTTAGCGGGGGAATACGAGCAGTACTTC
NA	TRBV29-1	TRBJ1-3	NA	CNVEDPPNTIYF	TGCAACGTTGAAGATCCTCCCAACACCATATATTTT
NA	TRBV19	TRBJ2-2	NA	CASSILAGELFF	TGTGCCAGTAGTATCCTAGCCGGGGAGCTGTTTTTT
NA	TRBV10-3	TRBJ1-3	NA	CAISESIRVIGRNTIYF	TGTGCCATCAGTGAGTCGATCCGGGTAATCGGCCGAAACACCATATATTTT
NA	TRBV30	TRBJ2-5	TRBD2	CAWGGSRTSDRETQYF	TGTGCCTGGGGGGGGTCCCGGACTAGCGATCGGGAGACCCAGTACTTC
NA	TRBV27	TRBJ2-1	NA	CASSFPGRLNEQFF	TGTGCCAGCAGTTTCCCTGGACGGTTGAATGAGCAGTTCTTC
NA	TRBV9	TRBJ2-1	NA	CASSVGGEGNEQFF	TGTGCCAGCAGCGTAGGAGGAGAGGGCAATGAGCAGTTCTTC
NA	TRBV18	TRBJ1-4	TRBD1	CASSPGQGRSEKLFF	TGTGCCAGCTCACCGGGACAGGGGAGGAGTGAAAAACTGTTTTTT
NA	TRBV6-5	TRBJ2-7	NA	CASRTTGPNEQYF	TGTGCCAGCAGGACGACAGGTCCCAACGAGCAGTACTTC
NA	TRBV2	TRBJ1-5	TRBD1	CASSEDRVWQPQHF	TGTGCCAGCAGCGAAGACAGGGTTTGGCAGCCCCAGCATTTT
NA	TRBV10-1	TRBJ1-4	NA	CASSPGPPKEEKLFF	TGCGCCAGCTCCCCGGGTCCGCCGAAGGAGGAAAAACTGTTTTTT
NA	TRBV5-6	TRBJ1-1	NA	CASSLRGVGLNTEAFF	TGTGCCAGCAGCTTGCGGGGGGTGGGTCTGAACACTGAAGCTTTCTTT
NA	TRBV6-1	TRBJ2-2	TRBD1	CASSRTGANTGELFF	TGTGCCAGCAGCCGGACAGGGGCCAACACCGGGGAGCTGTTTTTT
NA	TRBV2	TRBJ2-2	TRBD2	CASRGGLAGGSNTGELFF	TGTGCCAGCAGGGGAGGGCTAGCGGGCGGATCTAACACCGGGGAGCTGTTTTTT
NA	TRBV7-2	TRBJ2-7	NA	CASSLGGTPSYEQYF	TGTGCCAGCAGCTTAGGAGGGACACCCTCCTACGAGCAGTACTTC